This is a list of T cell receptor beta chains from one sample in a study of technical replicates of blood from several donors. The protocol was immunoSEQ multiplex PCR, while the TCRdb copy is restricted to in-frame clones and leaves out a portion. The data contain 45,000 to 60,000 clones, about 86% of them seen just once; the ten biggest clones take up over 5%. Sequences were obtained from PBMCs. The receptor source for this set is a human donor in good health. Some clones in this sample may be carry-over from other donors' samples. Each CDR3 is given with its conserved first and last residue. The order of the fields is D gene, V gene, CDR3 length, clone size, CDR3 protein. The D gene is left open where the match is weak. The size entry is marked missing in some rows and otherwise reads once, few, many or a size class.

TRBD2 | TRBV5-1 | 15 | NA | CASSLEAGTNNEQFF
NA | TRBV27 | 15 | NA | CASSFQRKNTGELFF
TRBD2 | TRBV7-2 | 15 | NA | CASSWGLAGTYEQYF
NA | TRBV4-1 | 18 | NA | CASSQRIYRKDSNQPQHF
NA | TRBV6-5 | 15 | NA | CASSYWDTGANVLTF
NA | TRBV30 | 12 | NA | CAWSVGLYEQYF
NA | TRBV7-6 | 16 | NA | CASSLAPRYSNQPQHF
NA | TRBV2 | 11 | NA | CASNAASEAFF
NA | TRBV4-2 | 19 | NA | CASSQGKTGTLIRSYEQYF
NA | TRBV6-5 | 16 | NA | CASSYSYGGSGNTIYF
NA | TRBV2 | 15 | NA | CASSAGQMYQETQYF
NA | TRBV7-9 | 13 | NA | CASSDTGQQDQYF
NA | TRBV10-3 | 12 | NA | CAISESAREQFF
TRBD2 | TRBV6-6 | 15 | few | CASSYTGDGGNEQFF
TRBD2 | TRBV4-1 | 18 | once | CASSHPRPGTSGGNEQFF
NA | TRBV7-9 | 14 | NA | CASSPSGGDSGYTF
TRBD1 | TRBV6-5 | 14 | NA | CASSPMTGLNEQYF
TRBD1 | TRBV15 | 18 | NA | CATSKARLPGQGSDTQYF
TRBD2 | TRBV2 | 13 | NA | CASKRGVYNEQFF
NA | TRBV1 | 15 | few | CTKETGLALNTEAFF
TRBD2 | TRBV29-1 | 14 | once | CSVRGTSGTDTQYF
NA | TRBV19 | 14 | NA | CASREGGLGETQYF
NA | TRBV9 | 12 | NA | CASSLTVDEQFF
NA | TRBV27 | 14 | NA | CASSLLGGFAEQYF
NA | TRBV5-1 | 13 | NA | CASRATYQETQYF
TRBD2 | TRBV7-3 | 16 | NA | CASSFSAGAGANVLTF
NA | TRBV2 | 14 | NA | CASSLQGWSDTQYF
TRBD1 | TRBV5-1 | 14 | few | CASSYDRAGEKLFF
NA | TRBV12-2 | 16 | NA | CASRLMFEQPNQPQHF
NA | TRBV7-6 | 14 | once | CASSSGGRWETQYF
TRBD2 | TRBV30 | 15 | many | CAWSVGRTSGETQYF
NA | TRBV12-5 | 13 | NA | CASGGDTYNEQFF
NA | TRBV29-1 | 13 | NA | CSVENGNSYEQYF
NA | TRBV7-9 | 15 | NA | CASSSGQTTNEKLFF
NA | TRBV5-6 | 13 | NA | CASSLDTENGYTF
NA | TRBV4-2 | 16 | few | CASSQVAQPGDSPLHF
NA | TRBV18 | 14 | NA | CASSRGNTNEKLFF
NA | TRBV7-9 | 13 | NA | CASSPELGDEAFF
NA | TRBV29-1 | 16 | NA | CSVDGLYGRVVSEQFF
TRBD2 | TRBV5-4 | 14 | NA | CASSLWGLDYEQYF
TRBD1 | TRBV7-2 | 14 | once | CASSLGQGNEKLFF
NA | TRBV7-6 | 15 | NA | CASSRHRGESEKLFF
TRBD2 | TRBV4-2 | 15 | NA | CASSHGTSGENEQFF
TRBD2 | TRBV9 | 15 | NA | CASSVSDLAGGGQYF
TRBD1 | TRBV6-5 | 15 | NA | CASRTGQGTNTEAFF
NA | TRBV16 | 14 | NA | CASSHITGNTEAFF
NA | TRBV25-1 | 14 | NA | CASSEVGAPYGYTF
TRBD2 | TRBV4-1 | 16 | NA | CASSQEVSGNSYEQYF
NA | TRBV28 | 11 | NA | CASCDNTEAFF
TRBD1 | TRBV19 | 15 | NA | CASSPLDRSNTEAFF
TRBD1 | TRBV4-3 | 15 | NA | CASSHQTGSGNTIYF
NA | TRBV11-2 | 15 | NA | CASSRRQSSYNEQFF
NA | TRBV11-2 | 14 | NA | CASSFSDYTSEQYF
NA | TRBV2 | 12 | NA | CASSEFQEDPRF
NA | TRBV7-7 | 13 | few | CASSHGPSYEQYF
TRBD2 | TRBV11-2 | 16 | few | CASSHVAGAHSYEQYF
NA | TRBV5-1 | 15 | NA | CASSLAKGLYNEQFF
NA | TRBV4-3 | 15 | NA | CASSQFQGGQETQYF
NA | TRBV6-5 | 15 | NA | CASSYGQGFRYGYTF